What follows are 10 T cell receptor beta chains derived from one specimen sequenced in a study of T cell repertoires in cytomegalovirus infection. TCRdb independently ran MiXCR on the reads; one entry per CDR3 protein. The sample lists 350,000 to 450,000 distinct CDR3 sequences, about a sixth occurring once. The specimen sequenced was PBMCs. These receptors originate from a human donor in good health (CMV status not recorded). Some clones in this sample may be carry-over from other donors' samples.

This clonotype was counted many times. The chain recombines TRBV7-2 with TRBJ2-1; D may be TRBD2 (6 bases). CDR3 length: 16 amino acids. Germline CDR1 reads SGHTA; CDR2 reads FQGNSA. Trimming left V 5 bases short and J 0 bases short, with 14 bases between. This CDR3 reads CASSHSLARSYNEQFF. The DNA for the CDR3 is TGTGCCAGCAGCCACTCCCTAGCGCGCTCCTACAATGAGCAGTTCTTC. The variable domain in full, completed from reference TRBV7-2 and TRBJ2-1, reads GAGVSQSPSNKVTEKGKDVELRCDPISGHTALYWYRQSLGQGLEFLIYFQGNSAPDKSGLPSDRFSAERTGGSVSTLTIQRTQQEDSAVYLCASSHSLARSYNEQFFGPGTRLTVL.

This chain uses TRBV19 with TRBJ1-5; D is uncertain. The CDR3 contains 15 residues. Deletions cut 3 bases from V and 0 bases from J, with 9 bases between. Per germline, CDR1 LNHDA and CDR2 SQIVND (reference sequence). In DNA form, the CDR3 reads TGTGCCAGTAGTATCCTCAGTAATAGCAATCAGCCCCAGCATTTT. It encodes CASSILSNSNQPQHF.

There are many counts of this clonotype. The gene calls are TRBV7-2 and TRBJ2-3, with TRBD2 matching over 11 bases. Trimming cost V 4 bases and J 2 bases; bases outside gene matches: 8. CDR3 length: 17 residues. Germline V CDR1 and CDR2: SGHTA, FQGNSA. This chain's CDR3 is CASSSDILAGVTDTQYF. The CDR3 DNA sequence: TGTGCCAGCAGCTCAGACATACTAGCGGGGGTCACAGATACGCAGTATTTT.

In this sample, this clonotype turned up many times. This rearrangement joins TRBV7-9 to TRBJ2-5, with 11 bases fitting TRBD2. Germline-derived CDR1 and CDR2 are SEHNR and FQNEAQ (reference sequence). This CDR3 contains 15 residues. Trimming cost V 3 bases and J 2 bases; bases outside gene matches: 2. Here the CDR3 reads CASSLGLADQETQYF. Here the CDR3 DNA reads TGTGCCAGCAGCTTGGGACTAGCGGATCAAGAGACCCAGTACTTC.

This clonotype was seen a handful of times. The J gene is TRBJ2-2, the V gene TRBV19; TRBD1 is a possible D gene (5 bases). The CDR3 runs 12 residues. V gave up 7 bases and J gave up 5 bases, with 8 bases separating them. In germline, CDR1 is LNHDA, CDR2 SQIVND (reference sequence). CDR3 loop: CASKGDTGELFF. CDR3 in DNA: TGTGCCAGTAAAGGGGATACCGGGGAGCTGTTTTTT.

This clonotype was detected ten times or more. The rearrangement links TRBV7-8 to TRBJ1-1; D ambiguous. Deletions cut 5 bases from V and 2 bases from J, with 12 bases between. CDR1 and CDR2 from the germline V gene are SGHVS and FQNEAQ. The CDR3 consists of 14 residues. The CDR3 region has the DNA TGTGCCAGCAGCCAAGCCCCAGATAACACTGAAGCTTTCTTT. This translates into CASSQAPDNTEAFF.

The CDR3 DNA reads as TGTGCCAGCAGCCTCGGACAGGGGTTTGAAGCTTTCTTT. It yields the protein CASSLGQGFEAFF. The chain combines TRBV12-3 or TRBV12-4 with TRBJ1-1, with 9 positions matching TRBD1. The CDR3 runs 13 residues. V dropped 6 bases and J dropped 7; count of bases not matched to a gene: 6.

The chain has TRBV28 and TRBJ2-7; D may be TRBD1 (6 bases). This CDR3 has 14 residues. The V end was cut by 6 bases, the J end by 2 bases, with 14 bases between. Germline V gene lookup returns CDR1 MDHEN and CDR2 SYDVKM. The CDR3 sequence: CASSTLTGTYEQYF. CDR3 DNA sequence: TGTGCCAGCAGCACCCTGACAGGAACCTACGAGCAGTACTTC.

The J gene is TRBJ2-1, the V gene TRBV29-1, with 7 positions matching TRBD2. The CDR3 consists of 16 residues. J gave up 8 bases and V 6 bases, and 19 bases lay outside the gene matches. Germline lookup yields CDR1 SQVTM and CDR2 ANQGSEA. In DNA, the CDR3 is TGCAGCGTCCCCCGCAGAGCGGGAAGGAATGTGGATGAGCAGTTCTTC. Translation: CSVPRRAGRNVDEQFF.

This clonotype was observed a single time. A read error may be the cause here, since a much bigger clone is one base away. This chain connects TRBV7-6 to TRBJ1-1; D is perhaps TRBD1 (5 bases). Looked up from germline, CDR1 is SGHVS and CDR2 is FNYEAQ. The CDR3 length is 12 residues. V lost 8 bases and J lost 6, with 13 bases in between. The CDR3 DNA is TGTGCCAGCGGCAATAGGGGTTCTGAAGCTTTCTTT. Amino acid sequence: CASGNRGSEAFF.